This is a list of T cell receptor beta chains from one sample in a study of cytomegalovirus exposure and HLA in healthy donors. Method: immunoSEQ multiplex PCR; TCRdb's copy keeps in-frame clones and lacks some. The sample lists more than 150,000 clones; 75% to 85% were seen once. Sequenced: PBMCs. These receptors were taken from a boy aged 10-17 years in good health and CMV-seronegative. The CDR3 runs from the conserved cysteine through the conserved F or W. The order of the fields is D gene, clone size, V gene, J gene, CDR3 DNA, CDR3 protein. The D gene is left open where the match is weak. A clone size is listed for some rows: how often the clone was seen (once, few, many), or a class if it is expanded.

>TRBD1|once|TRBV4-3|TRBJ1-4
TGCGCCAGCCCGGACAGGGCGGATGAAAAACTGTTTTTT
CASPDRADEKLFF
>TRBD2|NA|TRBV6-5|TRBJ2-7
TGTGCCAGCTCCCGCGGGAGTCACTCCTACGAGCAGTACTTC
CASSRGSHSYEQYF
>TRBD1|NA|TRBV11-3|TRBJ1-5
TGTGCCAGCAGCTCGGGGGACAGGGGTGTTCAGCCCCAGCATTTT
CASSSGDRGVQPQHF
>NA|NA|TRBV2|TRBJ1-4
TGTGCCAGCATGGGGGCAGGATCGTATGGAAAACTGTTTTTT
CASMGAGSYGKLFF
>NA|NA|TRBV5-4|TRBJ1-2
TGTGCGAGCAACTACGTCGGCTATGGCTACACCTTC
CASNYVGYGYTF
>NA|NA|TRBV20-1|TRBJ2-7
TGCAGTGCTAGAGTAGGGGATAAGCAGTACTTC
CSARVGDKQYF
>TRBD1|NA|TRBV6-6|TRBJ1-2
TGTGCCAGCAGTTACCCACAGGGGGCAAACTATGGCTACACCTTC
CASSYPQGANYGYTF
>TRBD1|NA|TRBV7-8|TRBJ2-3
TGTGCCAGCAGCACCGACAGGGGGCCGTCATATACGCAGTATTTT
CASSTDRGPSYTQYF
>TRBD2|NA|TRBV7-9|TRBJ2-3
TGTGCCAGCAGACTAGCGGGCACAGATACGCAGTATTTT
CASRLAGTDTQYF
>TRBD1|NA|TRBV5-4|TRBJ2-7
TGTGCCAGCAGCCGGACAGGGCGGCTCCTCTCCTACGAGCAGTACTTC
CASSRTGRLLSYEQYF
>TRBD2|NA|TRBV7-2|TRBJ2-3
TGTGCCAGCAGCCGGGCCCGGGACTACACAGATACGCAGTATTTT
CASSRARDYTDTQYF
>NA|NA|TRBV18|TRBJ2-7
TGTGCCAGCTCACTGGACAGGACTACCTACGAGCAGTACTTC
CASSLDRTTYEQYF
>TRBD2|NA|TRBV5-1|TRBJ2-5
TGCGCCAGCAGCTTGTACCTAGCGGGAGGGCGGGGAGAGACCCAGTACTTC
CASSLYLAGGRGETQYF
>NA|once|TRBV10-2|TRBJ1-3
TGCGCCAGCAGTGGGGGGCAGACTGGAAACACCATATATTTT
CASSGGQTGNTIYF
>NA|NA|TRBV30|TRBJ2-7
TGTGCCTGGGATATCAGGACTGCATACGAGCAGTACTTC
CAWDIRTAYEQYF
>TRBD1|few|TRBV5-8|TRBJ1-1
TGTGCCAGCAGCTCCCCGACAATGGGACAGGAAGCTTTCTTT
CASSSPTMGQEAFF
>NA|few|TRBV18|TRBJ1-1
TGTGCCAGCTCACCAGTTGGCGCATCGGGGAACACTGAAGCTTTCTTT
CASSPVGASGNTEAFF
>TRBD1|NA|TRBV5-1|TRBJ1-2
TGCGCCAGCAGCTTGTATGGAGGGGGCAGGGGAGGCTACACCTTC
CASSLYGGGRGGYTF
>NA|NA|TRBV27|TRBJ1-5
TGTGCCAGCAGTTCGATATCCGGGGGAGGTGAGCCCCAGCATTTT
CASSSISGGGEPQHF
>TRBD2|NA|TRBV9|TRBJ2-1
TGTGCCAGCAGCGTAGTGGGCGGGGGGGCCTACAATGAGCAGTTCTTC
CASSVVGGGAYNEQFF
>TRBD2|once|TRBV5-4|TRBJ2-3
TGTGCCAGCAGAATAGCGGGGGGCACCACAGATACGCAGTATTTT
CASRIAGGTTDTQYF
>NA|NA|TRBV2|TRBJ1-4
TGTGCCAGCAGTGAAGACAGCTCCAAACCAAGGACTAATGAAAAACTGTTTTTT
CASSEDSSKPRTNEKLFF
>NA|NA|TRBV19|TRBJ2-3
TGTGCCAGTAGTGAGGTCCTCACAGATACGCAGTATTTT
CASSEVLTDTQYF
>NA|NA|TRBV6-5|TRBJ1-1
TGTGCCAGCAGTTACGGAGGGTTGGTCGCCACTGAAGCTTTCTTT
CASSYGGLVATEAFF
>NA|NA|TRBV30|TRBJ2-1
TGTGCCTGGACGAACGCGGGGGCCTTGGGGAATGAGCAGTTCTTC
CAWTNAGALGNEQFF
>TRBD1|NA|TRBV6-1|TRBJ1-1
TGTGCCAGCAGTAACCCGGGACAGACGAACACTGAAGCTTTCTTT
CASSNPGQTNTEAFF
>TRBD1|NA|TRBV5-1|TRBJ1-2
TGCGCCAGCAGCGCGGGACAGGCCAGAGGCTATGGCTACACCTTC
CASSAGQARGYGYTF
>TRBD1|NA|TRBV5-1|TRBJ2-5
TGCGCCAGCAGCTCGACAGGGTGGGAGACCCAGTACTTC
CASSSTGWETQYF
>TRBD1|NA|TRBV29-1|TRBJ1-2
TGCAGCGTGGACGGTTCGGGACAGCTAGTTCATGGCTACACCTTC
CSVDGSGQLVHGYTF
>NA|NA|TRBV29-1|TRBJ1-2
TGCAGCGTTGAAGTGGGGGGGGGTTCTGGCTACACCTTC
CSVEVGGGSGYTF
>NA|NA|TRBV28|TRBJ1-6
TGTGCCAGCAGCGCAGGAAACATTCATGCGTCGCCCCTCCACTTT
CASSAGNIHASPLHF
>NA|NA|TRBV9|TRBJ1-2
TGTGCCAGTAAGCCCTCAGACAGCCACTATGGCTACACCTTC
CASKPSDSHYGYTF
>NA|NA|TRBV7-7|TRBJ2-5
TGTGCTAGCAGCTTAGCAAACAGCTACCAAGAGACCCAGTACTTC
CASSLANSYQETQYF
>NA|NA|TRBV6-6|TRBJ2-7
TGTGCCAGCAGTCCACATCGCAGGGTAATGGAGCAGTACTTC
CASSPHRRVMEQYF
>TRBD1|NA|TRBV15|TRBJ2-7
TGTGCCACCAGCTCCCGGGACAGGGGCTACGAGCAGTACTTC
CATSSRDRGYEQYF
>NA|NA|TRBV29-1|TRBJ2-7
TGCAGCGTAGCCCTGGGCCCCTCCTACGAGCAGTACTTC
CSVALGPSYEQYF
>TRBD1|NA|TRBV7-9|TRBJ1-4
TGTGCCAGCAGCTTAGTAGGGACAGAAGCCCAACTGTTTTTT
CASSLVGTEAQLFF
>TRBD1|NA|TRBV5-1|TRBJ2-7
TGCGCCAGCCGAGCGCCGGGACAGGGCCTCCACGAGCAGTACTTC
CASRAPGQGLHEQYF
>TRBD1|NA|TRBV9|TRBJ1-1
TGTGCCAGCAGCGTTAACTGGGACAGAACTATGAACACTGAAGCTTTCTTT
CASSVNWDRTMNTEAFF
>TRBD1|NA|TRBV7-3|TRBJ2-2
TGTGCCAGCAGCTTAGCGGGACAGGGGGTAACCGGGGAGCTGTTTTTT
CASSLAGQGVTGELFF
>TRBD1|NA|TRBV7-6|TRBJ2-5
TGTGCCAGCAGCCCCACAGGGGAACAAGAGACCCAGTACTTC
CASSPTGEQETQYF
>TRBD1|few|TRBV5-4|TRBJ2-7
TGTGCCAGCAGCTTGAACAGGGGGATTTACGAGCAGTACTTC
CASSLNRGIYEQYF
>TRBD1|few|TRBV7-6|TRBJ1-1
TGTGCCAGCAGCTTAGCCGTAACAGGGGTGAACACTGAAGCTTTCTTT
CASSLAVTGVNTEAFF
>NA|NA|TRBV4-1|TRBJ1-2
TGCGCCAGCAGCCTCCGGGACTCGGCGCATGGCTACACCTTC
CASSLRDSAHGYTF
>NA|NA|TRBV4-1|TRBJ1-5
TGCGCCAGCAGCCACGACAGCGGCAATCAGCCCCAGCATTTT
CASSHDSGNQPQHF
>TRBD1|NA|TRBV30|TRBJ1-4
TGTGCCTGGGAATCGGGACAGTCTAATGAAAAACTGTTTTTT
CAWESGQSNEKLFF
>NA|NA|TRBV4-3|TRBJ1-1
TGCGCCAGCAGCCAAAGAGCTGAAACTGAAGCTTTCTTT
CASSQRAETEAFF
>NA|NA|TRBV25-1|TRBJ2-3
TGTGCCAGCAGTGAATATTTTAGGGGTGTATCAGATACGCAGTATTTT
CASSEYFRGVSDTQYF
>NA|NA|TRBV7-9|TRBJ1-6
TGTTCCAGCAGCTTAGAAGGGGCTAGCTCCTATAATTCACCCCTCCACTTT
CSSSLEGASSYNSPLHF
>NA|NA|TRBV20-1|TRBJ2-7
TGCAGTGCTTCAGGGACCTACGAGCAGTACTTC
CSASGTYEQYF
>TRBD1|NA|TRBV30|TRBJ1-5
TGTGCCTGGAGTGTGGGACAGGGGGTAATCGGCAATCAGCCCCAGCATTTT
CAWSVGQGVIGNQPQHF
>TRBD2|once|TRBV5-1|TRBJ2-3
TGCGCCAGCAGCTTGGTAGCCGGACTAGCGGGAGTGCAAACAGATACGCAGTATTTT
CASSLVAGLAGVQTDTQYF
>TRBD1|NA|TRBV30|TRBJ2-7
TGTGCCCGTCAGGGACAGGGATCCTACGAGCAGTACTTC
CARQGQGSYEQYF
>NA|NA|TRBV6-5|TRBJ1-1
TGTGCCAGCAGCTTACAGGGAGTGGGCACTGAAGCTTTCTTT
CASSLQGVGTEAFF
>TRBD2|NA|TRBV9|TRBJ2-1
TGTGCCAGCAGCGGCGGGACTAGCGGGAACCGGCGGTACAATGAGCAGTTCTTC
CASSGGTSGNRRYNEQFF
>TRBD2|NA|TRBV4-3|TRBJ2-3
TGCGCCAGCAGCCAAGGGACTAGCGGGAGCACAGATACGCAGTATTTT
CASSQGTSGSTDTQYF
>TRBD2|NA|TRBV7-3|TRBJ2-1
TGTGCCAGCAGCCCAAATGTAGGGCGGGGGGGCCAAAATGAGCAGTTCTTC
CASSPNVGRGGQNEQFF
>NA|NA|TRBV5-1|TRBJ1-4
TGCGCCAGCAGCCTCAGGGGCGAAAAACTGTTTTTT
CASSLRGEKLFF
>TRBD1|NA|TRBV9|TRBJ2-2
TGTGCCAGCAGCGTAGTGGGGACAGGGAACACCGGGGAGCTGTTTTTT
CASSVVGTGNTGELFF
>NA|NA|TRBV9|TRBJ2-5
TGTGCCAGCAGCCCTAGGGGTCAGGGGACCCAGTACTTC
CASSPRGQGTQYF